The clone carrying this TCR beta chain was recorded many times. Two-round multiplex PCR, the amplification method, yielded TCR beta CDR3 from genomic DNA. Gene-specific primers for each TRBV and TRBJ gene drove first-round PCR. TCRdb independently ran MiXCR on the multiplex PCR reads; one entry per CDR3 protein. The sample lists 45,000 to 60,000 distinct CDR3 sequences; 30% to 35% were seen once. These data belong to a study of prognosis after radiotherapy for stage I lung cancer. At the level of the study: SBRT was given in 3 to 5 fractions at a biologically effective dose of at least 100 Gy as radiotherapy.

Trimming stripped 4 bases from V and 2 bases from J, with 15 bases between. This CDR3 is 16 amino acids long. Germline V gives CDR1 MDHEN, CDR2 SYDVKM. The chain combines TRBV28 with TRBJ2-1, with D perhaps given as TRBD1 or TRBD2 (5 bases each). Sample: PBMCs, taken before or after stereotactic body radiation therapy (not recorded which). The source of this sequence is a donor at least 50 years old with non-small cell lung cancer. The CDR3 DNA sequence: TGTGCCAGCAGTTCCAGGGCACCCGGGGCCTACAATGAGCAGTTCTTC. Encoded protein: CASSSRAPGAYNEQFF. The whole variable domain, remainder taken from reference TRBV28 and TRBJ2-1, is DVKVTQSSRYLVKRTGEKVFLECVQDMDHENMFWYRQDPGLGLRLIYFSYDVKMKEKGDIPEGYSVSREKKERFSLILESASTNQTSMYLCASSSRAPGAYNEQFFGPGTRLTVL.